This T cell receptor (beta chain) was observed in a study of PD-1 blockade in classical Hodgkin lymphoma. Study-wide context: Intravenous delivery of nivolumab at 3 mg/kg to patients occurred every 2 weeks.

Whole-study results and caveats: By C4D1, diversity of CD4+ TCRs had risen significantly, whereas that of CD8+ TCRs had not. According to reports, newly diagnosed patients had lower baseline TCR diversity than healthy donors, and relapsed/refractory patients had lower baseline TCR diversity still.

Using immunoSEQ multiplex PCR, the repertoire was profiled, and TCRdb retains in-frame clones only, with some absent. This table holds over 80,000 clones, around 78% found once. CDR1 is LNHDA and CDR2 is SQIVND in the germline V gene (reference sequence). The CDR3 covers 15 residues. Deletions cut 3 bases from V and 2 bases from J, with 13 bases between. This sample's time point: cycle 4 day 1 (C4D1), after 6 weeks of nivolumab. All patients relapsed after autologous stem cell transplantation, and brentuximab vedotin exposure varied. Under best response, outcomes were complete response, partial response or progressive disease. This clone has more than one count but fewer than ten. Antigen unknown.

This material consisted of peripheral blood mononuclear cells (PBMCs), taken before the fourth cycle of nivolumab. The receptor was isolated from a human donor with classical Hodgkin lymphoma. This chain joins TRBV19 and TRBJ2-5; D is ambiguous. CDR3 residues: CASSIAIWPQETQYF. CDR3 sequence (DNA): TGTGCCAGTAGTATCGCCATTTGGCCTCAAGAGACCCAGTACTTC. Combining the CDR3 with reference TRBV19 and TRBJ2-5 gives the whole variable domain DGGITQSPKYLFRKEGQNVTLSCEQNLNHDAMYWYRQDPGQGLRLIYYSQIVNDFQKGDIAEGYSVSREKKESFPLTVTSAQKNPTAFYLCASSIAIWPQETQYFGPGTRLLVL.